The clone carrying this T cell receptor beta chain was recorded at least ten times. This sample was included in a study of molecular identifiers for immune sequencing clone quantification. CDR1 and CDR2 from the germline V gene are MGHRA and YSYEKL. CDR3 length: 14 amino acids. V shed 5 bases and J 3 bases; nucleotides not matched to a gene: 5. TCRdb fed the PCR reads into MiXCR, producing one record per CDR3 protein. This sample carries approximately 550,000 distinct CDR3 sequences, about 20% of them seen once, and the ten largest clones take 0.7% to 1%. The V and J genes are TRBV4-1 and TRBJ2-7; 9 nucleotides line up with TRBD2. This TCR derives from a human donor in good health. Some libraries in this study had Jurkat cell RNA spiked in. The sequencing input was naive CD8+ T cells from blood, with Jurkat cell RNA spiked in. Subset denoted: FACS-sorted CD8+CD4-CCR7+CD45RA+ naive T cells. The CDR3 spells CASSARGGGYEQYF. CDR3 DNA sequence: TGCGCCAGCAGCGCGCGGGGGGGCGGCTACGAGCAGTACTTC.